This TCR beta chain was sequenced during a study of TIL therapy for anti-PD-1-resistant metastatic lung cancer. Points from the study as a whole: The baseline peripheral repertoire was partially replaced by infused TIL clonotypes that later decayed.

With respect to this clone: Its specificity is unknown.

The immunoSEQ assay was v3. Generated by immunoSEQ multiplex PCR, the TCRdb table keeps only in-frame clones and is missing some. The sample has more than 50,000 clones; over 75% are singletons. Indicated time point: pre-treatment sample, taken before nivolumab and TIL therapy. Adults with stage 4 NSCLC were enrolled in a phase I trial. Germline V gene sequence: CDR1 MNHEY, CDR2 SVGAGI. The CDR3 covers 14 residues. Trimming shortened V by 6 bases and J by 4 bases, and 15 bases separated the two germline ends. This material consisted of blood, taken at baseline. The V gene is TRBV6-5, the J gene TRBJ1-1; D perhaps matches TRBD1 (5 bases). This clonotype was obtained from a person aged 25-85 years with non-small cell lung cancer. In DNA, the CDR3 is TGTGCCAGCAGCCTAAAATCGGGGGTCACTGAAGCTTTCTTT. This codes for CASSLKSGVTEAFF.